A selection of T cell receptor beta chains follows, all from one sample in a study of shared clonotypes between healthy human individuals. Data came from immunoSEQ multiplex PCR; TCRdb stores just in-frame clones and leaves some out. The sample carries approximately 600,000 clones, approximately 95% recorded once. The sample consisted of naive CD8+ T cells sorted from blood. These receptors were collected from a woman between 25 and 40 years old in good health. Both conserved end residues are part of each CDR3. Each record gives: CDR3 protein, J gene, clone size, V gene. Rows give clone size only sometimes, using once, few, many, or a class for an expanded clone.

CDR3 protein: CASSGLAGGPNEQFF; J gene: TRBJ2-1; clone size: once; V gene: TRBV27
CDR3 protein: CASSFVAMGGSEAFF; J gene: TRBJ1-1; clone size: .; V gene: TRBV11-2
CDR3 protein: CASSSKDSPSYEQYF; J gene: TRBJ2-7; clone size: .; V gene: TRBV7-8
CDR3 protein: CASSYQGASYEQYF; J gene: TRBJ2-7; clone size: .; V gene: TRBV6-5
CDR3 protein: CASSLLRDGNEQFF; J gene: TRBJ2-1; clone size: .; V gene: TRBV11-2
CDR3 protein: CASQGLAGQNEQFF; J gene: TRBJ2-1; clone size: .; V gene: TRBV27
CDR3 protein: CASRPLAILSNEQYF; J gene: TRBJ2-7; clone size: once; V gene: TRBV28
CDR3 protein: CASSYPETREQFF; J gene: TRBJ2-1; clone size: .; V gene: TRBV6-5
CDR3 protein: CASSYGTSPDIPSYEQYF; J gene: TRBJ2-7; clone size: few; V gene: TRBV28
CDR3 protein: CASSYGTSGTYEQYF; J gene: TRBJ2-7; clone size: .; V gene: TRBV6-6
CDR3 protein: CASSVGRVYEQYF; J gene: TRBJ2-7; clone size: .; V gene: TRBV10-2
CDR3 protein: CATSGTGRTYEQYF; J gene: TRBJ2-7; clone size: once; V gene: TRBV15
CDR3 protein: CASSPFGHGLFVGFGYTF; J gene: TRBJ1-2; clone size: .; V gene: TRBV28
CDR3 protein: CASSLYPRTSETYEQYF; J gene: TRBJ2-7; clone size: .; V gene: TRBV27
CDR3 protein: CASSLGLIEQYF; J gene: TRBJ2-7; clone size: few; V gene: TRBV7-8
CDR3 protein: CASSLTQGNEETQYF; J gene: TRBJ2-5; clone size: .; V gene: TRBV7-9
CDR3 protein: CAISGTKALDEQYF; J gene: TRBJ2-7; clone size: .; V gene: TRBV10-3
CDR3 protein: CASSLAADNEQFF; J gene: TRBJ2-1; clone size: .; V gene: TRBV11-2
CDR3 protein: CASAVGYEQYF; J gene: .; clone size: .; V gene: TRBV2
CDR3 protein: CASSLGDKQYF; J gene: TRBJ2-7; clone size: .; V gene: TRBV7-9
CDR3 protein: CASSPRLAGAGELFF; J gene: TRBJ2-2; clone size: .; V gene: TRBV4-1
CDR3 protein: CASSLGGDTGELFF; J gene: TRBJ2-2; clone size: .; V gene: TRBV7-9
CDR3 protein: CASSPGLNTGELFF; J gene: TRBJ2-2; clone size: .; V gene: TRBV27
CDR3 protein: CASSYSGASYEQYF; J gene: .; clone size: .; V gene: TRBV27
CDR3 protein: CASSPILVLNEQFF; J gene: TRBJ2-1; clone size: .; V gene: TRBV27
CDR3 protein: CASSLGPNTEAFF; J gene: TRBJ1-1; clone size: .; V gene: TRBV27
CDR3 protein: CASSLGSPGHSSYNSPLHF; J gene: TRBJ1-6; clone size: .; V gene: TRBV7-9
CDR3 protein: CATSTERTGKETQYF; J gene: TRBJ2-5; clone size: .; V gene: TRBV15
CDR3 protein: CASSFGAGPDQGYETQYF; J gene: TRBJ2-5; clone size: .; V gene: TRBV11-3
CDR3 protein: CASSSKDRGIEDTQYF; J gene: TRBJ2-3; clone size: .; V gene: TRBV7-9
CDR3 protein: CASRPASYEQYF; J gene: TRBJ2-7; clone size: .; V gene: TRBV10-2
CDR3 protein: CASSYKAGSYEQYF; J gene: TRBJ2-7; clone size: .; V gene: TRBV6-5
CDR3 protein: CASRILLAGGTGELFF; J gene: TRBJ2-2; clone size: .; V gene: TRBV19
CDR3 protein: CASSLAPGNAYGYTF; J gene: TRBJ1-2; clone size: .; V gene: TRBV7-9
CDR3 protein: CASSSWTSGEADTQYF; J gene: TRBJ2-3; clone size: .; V gene: TRBV11-2
CDR3 protein: CASSLQEGAGYGYEQYF; J gene: TRBJ2-7; clone size: .; V gene: TRBV4-1
CDR3 protein: CAISADRGGSYEQYF; J gene: TRBJ2-7; clone size: .; V gene: TRBV10-3
CDR3 protein: CASLGSNTEAFF; J gene: TRBJ1-1; clone size: .; V gene: TRBV5-4
CDR3 protein: CASSLGTGQGLYEQYF; J gene: TRBJ2-7; clone size: .; V gene: TRBV13
CDR3 protein: CASSLAGGPHEQYF; J gene: TRBJ2-7; clone size: few; V gene: TRBV28
CDR3 protein: CSVEVVGTSYTDTQYF; J gene: TRBJ2-3; clone size: .; V gene: TRBV29-1
CDR3 protein: CASSRGGNTEAFF; J gene: TRBJ1-1; clone size: once; V gene: TRBV19
CDR3 protein: CASSALAGGWNEQFF; J gene: TRBJ2-1; clone size: .; V gene: TRBV6-5